The sequence of this T cell receptor (beta chain) was determined in a study of vaccination and CD4 T cells after COVID-19. Study-wide background: Recovered patients in the cohort numbered six men and four women, two of them Hispanic.

Once obtained from cultured CD4+ T cells, the DNA was sequenced using the Oncomine TCR Beta short-read assay. TCRdb recomputed calls from the PCR reads with MiXCR, one row per CDR3 protein. The sample has tens of thousands of distinct CDR3 sequences; around 43% are singletons. This clonotype was recorded a few times. As yet, its antigen is unknown. Germline V lookup: CDR1 DFQATT, CDR2 SNEGSKA (reference sequence). The CDR3 has 17 amino acids. The V end was cut by 0 bases, the J end by 6 bases, with 18 bases between. The treatment was: roughly ten-day PBMC culture with coronavirus spike peptide pools or control peptides (ViraFEST assay).

The sequences come from CD4+ T cells from blood, cultured in vitro, collected before SARS-CoV-2 vaccination. This clonotype was obtained from a human donor who received a COVID-19 vaccine. The gene calls are TRBV20-1 and TRBJ1-6, with D possibly TRBD1 on 5 matching bases. The CDR3 loop reads CSAREARSGTGNSPLHF. DNA for the CDR3: TGCAGTGCTAGAGAGGCCCGTTCGGGGACGGGTAATTCACCCCTCCACTTT.